This TCR beta chain was captured in a study of shared clonotypes between healthy human individuals. Deep level was the assay's run setting. In the study's own analysis: ImmunoSEQ sequences covered only the junction and lacked quality scores; filtering therefore differed. Clones were read by immunoSEQ multiplex PCR, and TCRdb kept only the in-frame ones, dropping some. The DNA was the basis for D and trimming; V, J and clone size are from that table. This sample has about 2.3 million clones, with less than 95% found just once. Germline CDR1 is MNHNS and CDR2 is SASEGT. V lost 8 bases and J lost 5, with 15 bases in between. This CDR3 spans 13 amino acids.

Sequencing used naive CD4+ T cells from PBMCs. Regarding subset: CD45RA+ positively selected. The chain carries TRBV6-1 and TRBJ1-2; D not certain. The receptor's source is a man younger than 35 in good health. Some clones in this sample may be carry-over from other donors' samples. The CDR3 coding sequence is TGTGCCAGCCCACGACCTGCTACTTATGGCTACACCTTC. Translated: CASPRPATYGYTF.